One sample yielded the 7 T cell receptor beta chains listed below, sequenced in a study of blood T cells in healthy people across ages. Using a J-beta primer mix together with a sample-barcoded 5' primer, a second PCR was run for 7 to 11 cycles. TCRdb analysed the 5' RACE reads with MiXCR anew, one entry per CDR3 protein. Of 750,000 or so distinct CDR3 sequences in the sample, 20% to 25% were seen once. The data were also submitted as part of a second study, on T cells of mothers and their children.

Sequenced sample: blood. These receptors were collected from a boy younger than 18 in good health.

In its sample, this clonotype was seen a few times. The chain has TRBV20-1 and TRBJ1-2; 10 bases match TRBD1. The V gene end was trimmed by 3 bases and the J gene end by 2 bases; junction bases not matched to a gene: 9. Germline values: CDR1 DFQATT, CDR2 SNEGSKA (reference sequence). The CDR3 totals 16 residues. In DNA form, the CDR3 reads TGCAGTGCTAGGACCCCAGACAGGGGGCTAAACTATGGCTACACCTTC. Its protein is CSARTPDRGLNYGYTF.

The table lists this clonotype with a few counts. The chain joins TRBV9 to TRBJ1-6; 7 nucleotides align to TRBD1. Germline V gene data show CDR1 as SGDLS and CDR2 as YYNGEE. V lost 0 bases to trimming and J lost 1 base; unmatched junction nucleotides: 10. The CDR3 sequence is 19 residues long. The DNA of the CDR3 is TGTGCCAGCAGCGTAGATGACAGGGTAGGACTGTCCTATAATTCACCCCTCCACTTT. This encodes CASSVDDRVGLSYNSPLHF. Based on the CDR3 plus reference TRBV9 and TRBJ1-6, the full variable domain is DSGVTQTPKHLITATGQRVTLRCSPRSGDLSVYWYQQSLDQGLQFLIQYYNGEERAKGNILERFSAQQFPDLHSELNLSSLELGDSALYFCASSVDDRVGLSYNSPLHFGNGTRLTVT.

This clonotype was detected only a few times. The chain uses TRBV5-6 and TRBJ2-1; TRBD2 agrees at 8 bases. The CDR3 sequence is 19 residues long. Trimming at V came to 1 base and at J to 2 bases, leaving 14 bases not matched to a gene. The germline gives CDR1 SGHDT, CDR2 YYEEEE. The CDR3: CASSLFWAAGGPTYNEQFF. The CDR3 DNA reads as TGTGCCAGCAGCTTGTTTTGGGCGGCGGGAGGCCCCACCTACAATGAGCAGTTCTTC. The entire variable domain, with the rest obtained from reference TRBV5-6 and TRBJ2-1, is as follows: DAGVTQSPTHLIKTRGQQVTLRCSPKSGHDTVSWYQQALGQGPQFIFQYYEEEERQRGNFPDRFSGHQFPNYSSELNVNALLLGDSALYLCASSLFWAAGGPTYNEQFFGPGTRLTVL.

V gene TRBV6-1 combines with J gene TRBJ2-3; D perhaps matches TRBD1 (5 bases). The germline V and J ends were trimmed by 7 bases and 12 bases, with 14 bases remaining between them. CDR3 length equals 11 residues. Germline V gene data show CDR1 as MNHNS and CDR2 as SASEGT. The CDR3 reads CASTRGPQQYF. The CDR3 coding sequence is TGTGCCAGCACAAGGGGCCCGCAACAGTATTTT.

V gene TRBV28 combines with J gene TRBJ2-5; no reliable D call. Matching the DNA end better, TRBJ2-7 makes the J call doubtful. Per germline, CDR1 MDHEN and CDR2 SYDVKM. There are 15 residues in the CDR3. CDR3 sequence: CASISPTVHSYEQYF. Here the CDR3 DNA reads TGTGCCAGCATTTCCCCGACGGTTCACTCCTACGAGCAGTACTTC.

This clonotype was counted a few times. The chain carries TRBV5-1 and TRBJ1-4; no clear D. V shed 1 base and J shed 4 bases, with 8 bases lying between them. In germline, CDR1 is SGHRS, CDR2 YFSETQ. The CDR3 has 14 residues. This chain's CDR3 is CASSLYSDNEKLFF. CDR3 in DNA: TGCGCCAGCAGCTTGTATTCGGATAATGAAAAACTGTTTTTT.

The gene calls are TRBV6-2 or TRBV6-3 and TRBJ2-5; 14 bases align to TRBD2. The better agreement between TRBJ2-1 and the DNA end casts doubt on the J call. The CDR3 sequence is 18 residues long. Germline V gene data show CDR1 as MNHEY and CDR2 as SVGEGT. CDR3 in amino acids: CASSYSPTTTSGGAGQFF. The CDR3 DNA sequence: TGTGCCAGCAGTTACTCCCCTACCACGACTAGCGGGGGGGCGGGGCAGTTCTTC.